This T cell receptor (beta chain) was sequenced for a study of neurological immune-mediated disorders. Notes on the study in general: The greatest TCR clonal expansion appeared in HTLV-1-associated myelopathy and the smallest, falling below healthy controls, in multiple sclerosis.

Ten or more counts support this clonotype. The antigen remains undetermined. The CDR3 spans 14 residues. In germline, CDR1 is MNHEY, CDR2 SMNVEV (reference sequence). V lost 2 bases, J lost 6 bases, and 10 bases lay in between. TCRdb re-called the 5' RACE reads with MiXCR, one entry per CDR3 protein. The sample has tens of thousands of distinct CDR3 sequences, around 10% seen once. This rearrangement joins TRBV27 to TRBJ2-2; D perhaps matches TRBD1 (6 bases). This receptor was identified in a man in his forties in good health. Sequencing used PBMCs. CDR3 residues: CASSLGWGPGELFF. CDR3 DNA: TGTGCCAGCAGTTTAGGGTGGGGGCCCGGGGAGCTGTTTTTT.